This TCR beta chain originates from a study of CD8+ T cells in alopecia areata. Overall study results and limits: Researchers report lesional scalp, most notably alopecia totalis/universalis, outstripped normal scalp in clonality.

PBMCs provided sorted CD4+ and CD8+ T cells. Following RNA extraction, reverse transcription yielded cDNA that acted as the sequencing template. Only in-frame clones appear in the TCRdb table, and some are missing; sequencing was by immunoSEQ multiplex PCR. There are around 150,000 clones in the sample; 55% occur only once, and more than 4.5% lies in the top ten. In germline, CDR1 is SQVTM, CDR2 ANQGSEA. V lost 5 bases, J lost 4 bases, and 15 bases lay in between. This CDR3 is built from 14 residues. To note about this clone: What it binds is unknown.

The chain uses TRBV29-1 and TRBJ2-1; D call uncertain. The sequence derives from a human donor in good health. Sequences were obtained from CD4+ T cells sorted from blood. The CDR3 DNA is TGCAGCGTTCCGAGCCAGGCGGTATACAATGAGCAGTTCTTC. The encoded protein is CSVPSQAVYNEQFF.